Listed here are 21 T cell receptor beta chains from one sample, sequenced in a study of blood T cell repertoires in COVID-19. This table comes from immunoSEQ multiplex PCR, and its TCRdb copy is limited to in-frame clones, with some not included. This repertoire shows fewer than 300,000 clones, less than 85% found once; its top ten account for roughly 3%. Source material: peripheral blood. These TCRs come from a woman between 18 and 29 years old with acute or convalescent COVID-19.

The chain employs TRBV6-5 and TRBJ1-2, with 10 bases fitting TRBD1. The CDR3 spans 14 residues. Unmatched junction bases numbered 7, after V lost 10 bases and J lost 2 bases. CDR1 is MNHEY, CDR2 SVGAGI, per germline. This CDR3 is CATRTGGGNYGYTF. CDR3 DNA: TGTGCCACCCGGACAGGGGGTGGCAACTATGGCTACACCTTC.

The chain links TRBV7-2 to TRBJ2-1; 9 bases map to TRBD1. This CDR3 has 16 amino acids. CDR1 is SGHTA, CDR2 FQGNSA, per germline. J lost 4 bases, V lost 1 base, and 5 bases had no gene match. CDR3 sequence (DNA): TGTGCCAGCAGCTTAGTAGGGACAGGGCCTTACAATGAGCAGTTCTTC. As protein: CASSLVGTGPYNEQFF.

The chain has TRBV7-2 and TRBJ2-3; 12 bases are shared with TRBD2. Germline loops: CDR1 SGHTA, CDR2 FQGNSA. V lost 5 bases, J lost 4 bases, and 7 bases stayed unmatched. The CDR3 runs to 16 residues. The CDR3 reads CASSPLAGGRSDTQYF. CDR3 DNA: TGTGCCAGCAGCCCACTAGCGGGAGGTCGTTCAGATACGCAGTATTTT.

The rearrangement joins TRBV21-1 to TRBJ2-5; the table gives TRBD2 as D, unverified against the DNA. TRBV21-1 is shown as a pseudogene. This CDR3 contains 12 residues. The CDR3 nucleotides are TGTGCCAGCAGCAAAGTCGTCGGGACCCAGTACTTC. Protein: CASSKVVGTQYF.

The V call is TRBV27, the J call TRBJ2-1; TRBD2 matches 13 bases. Unmatched junction bases numbered 14, after V lost 6 bases and J lost 3 bases. The CDR3 loop spans 19 amino acids. Germline CDR1 MNHEY, CDR2 SMNVEV (reference sequence). CDR3 amino acids: CASSQLGLAGPPDYNEQFF. The CDR3, as DNA: TGTGCCAGCAGCCAATTGGGACTAGCGGGACCACCGGACTACAATGAGCAGTTCTTC.

This chain uses TRBV7-9 with TRBJ2-1; 9 nucleotides match TRBD2. CDR1 and CDR2 from the germline V gene are SEHNR and FQNEAQ (reference sequence). V lost 8 bases to trimming and J lost 6 bases; unmatched junction nucleotides: 5. This CDR3 has 13 residues. The CDR3 DNA sequence: TGTGCCAGCGGGGTAGCGGGAGCCAATGAGCAGTTCTTC. Translated: CASGVAGANEQFF.

The table lists this clone with a count of one. The chain is built from TRBV18 and TRBJ1-1; no clear D. Germline CDR1 reads KGHSH; CDR2 reads LQKENI. CDR3 length equals 17 residues. Trimming took 5 bases from V and 1 from J, leaving 20 bases between them. The CDR3 loop reads CASSSRKNGGENTEAFF. In DNA, the CDR3 is TGTGCCAGCTCATCACGTAAGAACGGAGGTGAGAACACTGAAGCTTTCTTT.

Comments on this clone: At one boundary the junction diverges from the germline segment, which might be a read error. V usage is TRBV7-7 and J usage is TRBJ2-5; 7 nucleotides match TRBD1. CDR1 is SSHAT and CDR2 is FNYEAQ in the germline V gene (reference sequence). The CDR3 is 14 amino acids. CDR3 DNA sequence: TGTGCTAGCAGCTCAACAGGGGTATGGGAGACCCAGTACTTC. It encodes CASSSTGVWETQYF.

The chain carries TRBV9 and TRBJ2-7; possible D gene TRBD2, 5 bases. Per germline, CDR1 SGDLS and CDR2 YYNGEE. This CDR3 is built from 15 residues. The V end was cut by 0 bases, the J end by 1 base, with 11 bases between. The CDR3 sequence is CASSVALGGSYEQYF. DNA for the CDR3: TGTGCCAGCAGCGTAGCATTGGGCGGGTCCTACGAGCAGTACTTC. The full variable domain, its missing parts supplied by reference TRBV9 and TRBJ2-7, is DSGVTQTPKHLITATGQRVTLRCSPRSGDLSVYWYQQSLDQGLQFLIQYYNGEERAKGNILERFSAQQFPDLHSELNLSSLELGDSALYFCASSVALGGSYEQYFGPGTRLTVT.

The chain carries TRBV7-2 and TRBJ2-5; TRBD2 agrees at 9 bases. V shed 6 bases, J shed 5 bases, and the junction held 7 bases outside the gene matches. The CDR3 has 14 residues. Germline CDR1 and CDR2: SGHTA and FQGNSA. The CDR3 sequence: CASRRGGDVETQYF. The CDR3 DNA reads as TGTGCCAGCAGGCGGGGGGGGGATGTGGAGACCCAGTACTTC.

The chain is built from TRBV20-1 and TRBJ2-1; a possible D gene is TRBD2 (6 bases). Per germline, CDR1 DFQATT and CDR2 SNEGSKA (reference sequence). The CDR3 extends over 14 amino acids. Trimming removed 6 bases at V and 5 bases at J, with 17 bases between. CDR3 amino acids: CSASSGVLHNEQFF. The CDR3 DNA reads as TGCAGTGCCAGTAGCGGAGTACTCCACAATGAGCAGTTCTTC.

The rearrangement links TRBV28 to TRBJ2-7, with 9 bases lining up with TRBD1. The length of the CDR3 is 14 residues. Germline V gene sequence: CDR1 MDHEN, CDR2 SYDVKM. With 8 bases clipped from V and 3 bases from J, the junction kept 8 bases outside the gene matches. CDR3 in DNA: TGTGCCAGCTGGAGTAGGGACAGGGTCTACGAGCAGTACTTC. The encoded protein is CASWSRDRVYEQYF.

The CDR3 DNA is TGTGCCAGCAGTTATACCGGCCTCGGGGCCCTCCACTTT. Amino acid sequence: CASSYTGLGALHF. V is TRBV6-2 or TRBV6-3 and J is TRBJ1-6; D is undetermined. With 3 bases removed from V and 14 bases from J, the gap between germline ends came to 14 bases. This CDR3 comprises 13 residues. CDR1 is MNHEY and CDR2 is SVGEGT in the germline V gene.

The chain couples TRBV12-3 or TRBV12-4 to TRBJ1-1; 7 bases agree with TRBD1. V was pared by 1 base and J by 12 bases, with 5 bases of the junction left unmatched. The CDR3 has 12 amino acids. CDR3 in amino acids: CASSLEGAKTFF. In DNA form, the CDR3 reads TGTGCCAGCAGTTTAGAGGGGGCGAAAACTTTCTTT.

This sequence joins TRBV29-1 and TRBJ1-3, with D possibly TRBD1 on 5 matching bases. The CDR3 has 13 amino acids. V shed 6 bases and J shed 2 bases, with 11 bases lying between them. Germline CDR1 SQVTM, CDR2 ANQGSEA. The CDR3 DNA sequence: TGCAGCGTAGCCGGAGGGGCTGGAAACACCATATATTTT. Encoded protein: CSVAGGAGNTIYF.

The rearrangement uses TRBV9 and TRBJ2-1, with 14 bases that match TRBD2. The V gene end was trimmed by 5 bases and the J gene end by 0 bases; junction bases not matched to a gene: 13. This CDR3 is built from 20 residues. CDR1 is SGDLS, CDR2 YYNGEE, per germline. As DNA, the CDR3 is TGTGCCAGCAGTTTTTCGACTAGCGGGAGGGTCACCCACTCCTACAATGAGCAGTTCTTC. This encodes CASSFSTSGRVTHSYNEQFF.

V gene TRBV19 combines with J gene TRBJ2-7; possibly TRBD1 for D (6 bases). Germline V gene sequence: CDR1 LNHDA, CDR2 SQIVND (reference sequence). This CDR3 comprises 15 residues. Trimming took 3 bases from V and 2 from J, leaving 14 bases between them. The CDR3, as DNA: TGTGCCAGTAGTATTGTTACAGGGATACCCTACGAGCAGTACTTC. It translates to CASSIVTGIPYEQYF.

V usage is TRBV28 and J usage is TRBJ1-4; D unclear. V lost 9 bases, J lost 6 bases, and 17 bases lay in between. Germline-derived CDR1 and CDR2 are MDHEN and SYDVKM. The CDR3 is made up of 14 amino acids. In DNA form, the CDR3 reads TGTGCCAGTACTAACGGTCGGGTGGATGAAAAACTGTTTTTT. This translates into CASTNGRVDEKLFF.

The chain is built from TRBV6-1 and TRBJ1-1; D is uncertain. Trimming pared 3 bases from V and 4 bases from J, leaving 12 bases between. The germline V gene encodes CDR1 MNHNS and CDR2 SASEGT. The CDR3 covers 14 residues. The CDR3 sequence: CASSDTAWSTEAFF. The CDR3 DNA sequence: TGTGCCAGCAGTGACACCGCCTGGAGCACTGAAGCTTTCTTT.

CDR3 loop: CASSQTGTSGAYEQYF. In DNA form, the CDR3 reads TGCGCCAGCAGCCAAACCGGGACTAGCGGAGCCTACGAGCAGTACTTC. The chain links TRBV4-3 to TRBJ2-7, with 11 bases lining up with TRBD2. Germline V lookup: CDR1 LGHNA, CDR2 YSLEER. This CDR3 has 16 residues. With V trimmed by 2 bases and J by 2 bases, 5 bases remained unmatched.

V and J are TRBV4-3 and TRBJ2-7, with a tentative D call TRBD2 (5 bases). The CDR3 extends over 18 amino acids. CDR1 is LGHNA and CDR2 is YSLEER in the germline V gene. V was cut by 1 base and J by 2 bases, with 21 bases left in between. The chain's CDR3 is CASSQGVAQVDSAYEQYF. DNA for the CDR3: TGCGCCAGCAGCCAAGGCGTAGCGCAGGTGGATAGCGCCTACGAGCAGTACTTC.